The 27 T cell receptor beta chains listed next were all sequenced from one sample in a study of PD-1 blockade in classical Hodgkin lymphoma. The method was immunoSEQ multiplex PCR; TCRdb's version includes in-frame clones alone and lacks a portion of them. The sample carries 25,000 to 35,000 clones, 85% recorded once. Brentuximab vedotin exposure varied among the patients, all of whom had relapsed after autologous stem cell transplantation. CD4+ T cells were purified from thawed PBMCs by negative selection. The source material was CD4+ T cells from blood, sampled at baseline. Every receptor here comes from a human donor with classical Hodgkin lymphoma.

This clone appeared once. The rearrangement joins TRBV9 to TRBJ2-1; 8 positions match TRBD2. The CDR3 spans 15 residues. Trimming at V came to 0 bases and at J to 10 bases, leaving 9 bases not matched to a gene. Germline V gene data show CDR1 as SGDLS and CDR2 as YYNGEE. The CDR3 sequence is CASSVGPAGAEEQFF. The CDR3 DNA sequence: TGTGCCAGCAGCGTAGGGCCAGCGGGAGCGGAAGAGCAGTTCTTC.

CDR3 sequence: CAWSQLAGGRHF. The CDR3 DNA sequence: TGTGCCTGGAGTCAACTCGCAGGGGGGAGGCATTTT. The V call is TRBV30, the J call TRBJ1-5; TRBD1 matches 7 bases. Losses at the gene ends were 2 bases for V and 15 bases for J; bases not matched to a gene: 10. The CDR3 sequence is 12 residues long. Per the germline V gene, CDR1 is GTSNPN and CDR2 is SVGIG (reference sequence).

The V and J genes are TRBV28 and TRBJ1-4; 7 bases agree with TRBD1. The germline V gene has CDR1 MDHEN and CDR2 SYDVKM. V lost 1 base, J lost 10 bases, and 9 bases stayed unmatched. This CDR3 is built from 15 residues. The DNA of the CDR3 is TGTGCCAGCAGTTTATCTCAGGGGGTCTATGGAAAACTGTTTTTT. Its translation: CASSLSQGVYGKLFF.

This clone came up a few times. The chain carries TRBV28 and TRBJ1-2; D is unresolved. The CDR3 spans 12 residues. Germline CDR1 reads MDHEN; CDR2 reads SYDVKM. The V and J ends lost 7 bases and 5 bases respectively, with 11 bases between them. DNA for the CDR3: TGTGCCAGCACCCGGTCCGGATATGGCTACACCTTC. Protein product: CASTRSGYGYTF.

The chain employs TRBV9 and TRBJ2-3; D may be TRBD2 (6 bases). V was pared by 3 bases and J by 0 bases, with 14 bases between. There are 16 residues in the CDR3. Germline V CDR1 and CDR2: SGDLS, YYNGEE. CDR3 sequence: CASSAGVFSSTDTQYF. DNA for the CDR3: TGTGCCAGCAGCGCGGGAGTGTTCTCTAGCACAGATACGCAGTATTTT. Filled out from reference TRBV9 and TRBJ2-3, the complete variable domain reads DSGVTQTPKHLITATGQRVTLRCSPRSGDLSVYWYQQSLDQGLQFLIQYYNGEERAKGNILERFSAQQFPDLHSELNLSSLELGDSALYFCASSAGVFSSTDTQYFGPGTRLTVL.

The genes are TRBV18 and TRBJ2-2; D is unresolved. Germline loops: CDR1 KGHSH, CDR2 LQKENI. V dropped 3 bases and J dropped 6 bases, with 14 bases sitting between them. The CDR3 loop spans 15 amino acids. CDR3 in DNA: TGTGCCAGCTCACCCGATCCAATTTTCCCCGGGGAGCTGTTTTTT. It is translated as CASSPDPIFPGELFF.

J is TRBJ1-2 and V is TRBV19, with 7 nucleotides matching TRBD1. Germline CDR1 LNHDA, CDR2 SQIVND (reference sequence). This CDR3 has 15 residues. Unmatched junction bases numbered 7, after V lost 4 bases and J lost 2 bases. The DNA of the CDR3 is TGTGCCAGTAGTAGGACGGGACAGCCGAACTATGGCTACACCTTC. This translates into CASSRTGQPNYGYTF.

The CDR3 DNA reads as TGCGCCAGCAGCTTGAGGGACAGCGCTAACTATGGCTACACCTTC. Protein: CASSLRDSANYGYTF. The V and J genes are TRBV5-1 and TRBJ1-2; the match to TRBD1 covers 7 bases. Germline assignment: CDR1 SGHRS and CDR2 YFSETQ. The CDR3 runs to 15 residues. J lost 0 bases, V lost 1 base, and 3 bases had no gene match.

A few counts support this clone. The rearrangement joins TRBV4-2 to TRBJ2-1, with 11 bases fitting TRBD2. The CDR3 has 16 residues. Trimming at V came to 4 bases and at J to 0 bases, leaving 2 bases not matched to a gene. CDR1 is LGHNA and CDR2 is YNFKEQ in the germline V gene. The CDR3 DNA reads as TGTGCCAGCAGCCCGGGACTAGCGGACTCCTACAATGAGCAGTTCTTC. The encoded protein is CASSPGLADSYNEQFF.

CDR3 DNA sequence: TGCAGCGTTGAGTTGGACGTCACCTACGAGCAGTACTTC. This sequence encodes CSVELDVTYEQYF. The rearrangement links TRBV29-1 to TRBJ2-7; no definite D call. The CDR3 totals 13 residues. Germline V CDR1 and CDR2: SQVTM, ANQGSEA. Trimming shortened V by 3 bases and J by 2 bases, and 11 bases separated the two germline ends.

The V call is TRBV5-6, the J call TRBJ1-5; weak D call: TRBD1 (6 bases). Trimming removed 0 bases at V and 1 base at J, with 8 bases between. Germline CDR1 is SGHDT and CDR2 is YYEEEE. The CDR3 is made up of 15 amino acids. CDR3 nucleotide sequence: TGTGCCAGCAGCTTGGGGGGGGCGAGCAATCAGCCCCAGCATTTT. Translated, it gives CASSLGGASNQPQHF.

The chain combines TRBV7-2 with TRBJ2-5, with D perhaps being TRBD1 or TRBD2 (5 bases each). V shed 0 bases and J shed 4 bases, with 9 bases lying between them. CDR3 length: 14 residues. From germline, CDR1 is SGHTA and CDR2 FQGNSA. Here the CDR3 DNA reads TGTGCCAGCAGCTTAGCGGGGGTGAGAGAGACCCAGTACTTC. This codes for CASSLAGVRETQYF. The complete variable domain, with remaining parts taken from reference TRBV7-2 and TRBJ2-5, reads GAGVSQSPSNKVTEKGKDVELRCDPISGHTALYWYRQSLGQGLEFLIYFQGNSAPDKSGLPSDRFSAERTGGSVSTLTIQRTQQEDSAVYLCASSLAGVRETQYFGPGTRLLVL.

V usage is TRBV10-2 and J usage is TRBJ2-1; TRBD1 aligns across 7 bases. After removal of 4 bases from V and 5 bases from J, the junction contained 2 bases not matched to a gene. This CDR3 spans 13 amino acids. The V gene's germline CDR1 is WSHSY and CDR2 SAAADI. Written as DNA, the CDR3 is TGCGCCAGCAGTGCACAGGGGAACAATGAGCAGTTCTTC. It yields the protein CASSAQGNNEQFF.

This clone was detected a few times. The gene calls are TRBV30 and TRBJ1-2; D not certain. This CDR3 has 13 amino acids. The germline V and J ends were trimmed by 2 bases and 7 bases, with 14 bases remaining between them. The germline V gene has CDR1 GTSNPN and CDR2 SVGIG (reference sequence). This chain's CDR3 is CAWSQLGTSGYTF. As DNA, the CDR3 is TGTGCCTGGAGTCAATTGGGTACATCTGGCTACACCTTC.

The genes are TRBV2 and TRBJ2-3; D uncertain. From germline, CDR1 is SNHLY and CDR2 FYNNEI. V gave up 7 bases and J gave up 4 bases, with 18 bases separating them. This CDR3 has 15 amino acids. The CDR3 here is CASTSLLRVSDTQYF. The CDR3 DNA follows: TGTGCCAGCACCTCCCTCTTACGGGTTTCAGATACGCAGTATTTT.

V gene TRBV28 combines with J gene TRBJ2-5; D possibly uses TRBD1 or TRBD2 (7 bases each). The CDR3 extends over 13 amino acids. Trimming stripped 8 bases from V and 3 bases from J, with 13 bases between. Germline V gene lookup returns CDR1 MDHEN and CDR2 SYDVKM. The DNA of the CDR3 is TGTGCCAGCCAATCAGGGGGGGAAGAGACCCAGTACTTC. Its translation is CASQSGGEETQYF.

This rearrangement joins TRBV15 to TRBJ2-1; D call uncertain. The CDR3 length is 15 residues. CDR1 LNHNV and CDR2 YYDKDF come from the germline V gene (reference sequence). V was shortened by 0 bases and J by 12 bases, with 18 bases between the two germline ends. The CDR3 DNA follows: TGTGCCACCAGCAGAGATATTGCGAGCACCGTCGCGCAGTTCTTC. Its protein is CATSRDIASTVAQFF. Supplemented by reference TRBV15 and TRBJ2-1, the full variable domain reads DAMVIQNPRYQVTQFGKPVTLSCSQTLNHNVMYWYQQKSSQAPKLLFHYYDKDFNNEADTPDNFQSRRPNTSFCFLDIRSPGLGDTAMYLCATSRDIASTVAQFFGPGTRLTVL.

V usage is TRBV7-9 and J usage is TRBJ2-1; D possibly uses TRBD1 or TRBD2 (5 bases each). CDR1 is SEHNR, CDR2 FQNEAQ, per germline (reference sequence). The CDR3 sequence is 16 residues long. Trimming cost V 1 base and J 8 bases, with 18 bases left between them. CDR3 coding DNA: TGTGCCAGCAGCTTAGAAGGGGCTAGCCGGACTCATGAGCAGTTCTTC. It encodes CASSLEGASRTHEQFF.

This clone was counted only a few times. The gene calls are TRBV15 and TRBJ1-1; TRBD1 is a possible D gene (5 bases). CDR1 is LNHNV and CDR2 is YYDKDF in the germline V gene (reference sequence). The CDR3 runs 15 residues. Between the trimmed V and J ends, which lost 1 base and 1 base, there was a span of 10 bases. CDR3 nucleotide sequence: TGTGCCACCAGCAGAGTGGCCAGGGCGAACACTGAAGCTTTCTTT. Its protein product is CATSRVARANTEAFF.

This chain uses TRBV5-1 with TRBJ1-1; D uncertain. Germline V gives CDR1 SGHRS, CDR2 YFSETQ. The V end was cut by 0 bases, the J end by 0 bases, with 3 bases between. The CDR3 covers 13 residues. The CDR3 reads CASSLGVNTEAFF. CDR3 bases: TGCGCCAGCAGCTTGGGAGTGAACACTGAAGCTTTCTTT.

This clone was recorded once. This sequence joins TRBV13 and TRBJ1-3; TRBD1 aligns across 7 bases. Germline-derived CDR1 and CDR2 are PRHDT and FYEKMQ (reference sequence). V dropped 5 bases and J dropped 0; count of bases not matched to a gene: 4. The CDR3 consists of 15 residues. Written as DNA, the CDR3 is TGTGCCAGCAGCAAGGGGGCAGACTCTGGAAACACCATATATTTT. As protein: CASSKGADSGNTIYF.

This clone was seen a handful of times. The rearrangement uses TRBV7-2 and TRBJ2-7; D is unclear. Germline loops: CDR1 SGHTA, CDR2 FQGNSA. V was clipped by 4 bases and J by 7 bases, with 14 bases between them. The CDR3 spans 13 residues. The CDR3 DNA sequence: TGTGCCAGCAGCTCGAATTTACGAAGGGAGCAGTACTTC. Its translation: CASSSNLRREQYF.

J is TRBJ1-5 and V is TRBV4-1; D is perhaps TRBD1 (5 bases). This CDR3 comprises 14 residues. Trimming shortened V by 1 base and J by 5 bases, and 9 bases separated the two germline ends. Germline values: CDR1 MGHRA, CDR2 YSYEKL. The CDR3 bases are TGCGCCAGCAGCCAAGCGGGACTTTATCAGCCCCAGCATTTT. It yields the protein CASSQAGLYQPQHF.

The V and J genes are TRBV9 and TRBJ2-5; 8 bases align to TRBD2. Germline CDR1 and CDR2: SGDLS and YYNGEE. V trimming: 0 bases; J trimming: 5 bases; junction bases outside the gene matches: 9. The CDR3 is made up of 16 amino acids. The DNA for the CDR3 is TGTGCCAGCAGCGTAGTGGACGGGAGGGCCAGCGAGACCCAGTACTTC. Its protein is CASSVVDGRASETQYF.

CDR3 sequence: CASSLGNGRDPEQYF. The CDR3 region has the DNA TGTGCCAGCAGCTTAGGGAACGGGAGGGACCCCGAGCAGTACTTC. The chain combines TRBV11-3 with TRBJ2-7; TRBD2 matches 8 bases. The CDR3 sequence is 15 residues long. CDR1 is SGHNT, CDR2 YENEEA, per germline. V lost 1 base and J lost 6; bases outside the gene matches: 8.

The V and J genes are TRBV6-1 and TRBJ1-2; a possible D gene is TRBD1 (6 bases). In germline, CDR1 is MNHNS, CDR2 SASEGT. The CDR3 has 14 amino acids. Trimming stripped 11 bases from V and 2 bases from J, with 18 bases between. CDR3 nucleotide sequence: TGTGCCGAAGCACGGGACAAGGGGAACTATGGCTACACCTTC. Translated, it gives CAEARDKGNYGYTF.

This chain uses TRBV7-2 with TRBJ1-1, with D maybe TRBD1 (5 bases). Trimming left V 2 bases short and J 0 bases short, with 10 bases between. Germline V gives CDR1 SGHTA, CDR2 FQGNSA. The CDR3 extends over 15 amino acids. The CDR3 region is CASSLPGSLNTEAFF. The CDR3 nucleotides read TGTGCCAGCAGCTTACCAGGGTCTCTGAACACTGAAGCTTTCTTT.